This TCR beta chain was sequenced during a study of cytomegalovirus exposure and HLA in healthy donors. Study-level points and caveats: Roughly uniform sequencing depth across donors was assumed, possibly incorrectly. TCR beta sequences numbering 15,000 to 20,000 were associated with HLA alleles at 0.05 false discovery rate in a later analysis. Researchers reported in a later analysis that a missense DCLRE1C variant was tied to TCR beta V- and J-gene trimming.

The CDR3 runs to 15 residues. Trimming removed 2 bases from V and 2 bases from J, with 9 bases in between. Germline values: CDR1 SGHTA, CDR2 FQGNSA. The PCR used 60 Vbeta and 13 Jbeta primers. Data came from immunoSEQ multiplex PCR; TCRdb stores just in-frame clones and leaves some out. The table includes roughly 150,000 clones, over 50% detected once. To note about this clone: Antigen: not known.

Sequencing was performed on PBMCs. The gene calls are TRBV7-2 and TRBJ2-2; D uncertain. The source of this sequence is a human donor in good health. CDR3 in DNA: TGTGCCAGCAGCTTATCTCCGGGTAACACCGGGGAGCTGTTTTTT. Translated, it gives CASSLSPGNTGELFF.